This entry concerns a single TCR beta chain. Its antigen is still unknown. The CDR3 length is 18 residues. V shed 0 bases, J shed 3 bases, and the junction held 13 bases outside the gene matches. From germline, CDR1 is LGHNA and CDR2 YNFKEQ. Primers included in the PCR were 60 Vbeta and 13 Jbeta primers. Libraries were prepared by immunoSEQ multiplex PCR; TCRdb keeps only in-frame clonotypes and omits some of them. Of roughly 140,000 clones in the sample, around 82% are singletons; the top ten hold 2% to 3%. This record comes from a study of cytomegalovirus exposure and HLA in healthy donors. Study observations and caveats: TCR sequences were mostly rare, though some public TCRs occurred in many donors. Accurate prediction of HLA-A and HLA-B alleles (for most subjects) was reportedly achieved from TCR beta sequences.

The rearrangement uses TRBV4-2 and TRBJ1-1, with 7 positions matching TRBD1. The sequenced material came from PBMCs. The TCR comes from a woman aged 18-29 years in good health and CMV-seropositive. In DNA form, the CDR3 reads TGTGCCAGCAGCCAAGACCGCCCGTTAACAGGGGTGGACACTGAAGCTTTCTTT. Translated: CASSQDRPLTGVDTEAFF.